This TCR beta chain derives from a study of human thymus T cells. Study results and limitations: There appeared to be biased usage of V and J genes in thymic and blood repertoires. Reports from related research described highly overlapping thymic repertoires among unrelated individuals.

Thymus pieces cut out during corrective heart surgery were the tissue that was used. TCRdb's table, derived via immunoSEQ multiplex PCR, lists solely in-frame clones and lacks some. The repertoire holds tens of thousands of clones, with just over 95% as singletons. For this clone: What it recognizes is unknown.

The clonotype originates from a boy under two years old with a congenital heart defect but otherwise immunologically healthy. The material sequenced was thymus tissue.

The chain's CDR3 is CASSPGTATYEQYF. The CDR3 DNA reads as TGTGCCAGCAGCCCCGGGACAGCGACCTACGAGCAGTACTTC. V is TRBV7-9 and J is TRBJ2-7; 7 bases map to TRBD1. The CDR3 runs to 14 residues. V lost 5 bases, J lost 2 bases, and 6 bases stayed unmatched. From germline, CDR1 is SEHNR and CDR2 FQNEAQ (reference sequence). Using reference TRBV7-9 and TRBJ2-7 for the parts outside the CDR3, the full variable domain is DTGVSQNPRHKITKRGQNVTFRCDPISEHNRLYWYRQTLGQGPEFLTYFQNEAQLEKSRLLSDRFSAERPKGSFSTLEIQRTEQGDSAMYLCASSPGTATYEQYFGPGTRLTVT.